This T cell receptor (beta chain) was profiled in a study of CD8+ T cells in alopecia areata. CDR3 size: 14 residues. The V gene's germline CDR1 is SQVTM and CDR2 ANQGSEA. Trimming cost V 3 bases and J 2 bases, with 14 bases left between them. RNA extraction was followed by reverse transcription into cDNA, which acted as the sequencing template. The assay was immunoSEQ multiplex PCR, and TCRdb's table has in-frame clones only and misses some. The sample lists over 150,000 clones, 60% occurring once. Treatment reported: oral pan-JAK inhibitor, 5-10 mg twice daily. This sequence originates from a human donor with alopecia areata. The chain combines TRBV29-1 with TRBJ2-7; possible D gene TRBD1, 7 bases. The sequencing here drew on CD4+ T cells sorted from blood, taken at week 24, from a patient treated with tofacitinib. Here the CDR3 reads CSVDMEGQTYEQYF. The CDR3 DNA reads TGCAGCGTTGATATGGAGGGACAGACCTACGAGCAGTACTTC.